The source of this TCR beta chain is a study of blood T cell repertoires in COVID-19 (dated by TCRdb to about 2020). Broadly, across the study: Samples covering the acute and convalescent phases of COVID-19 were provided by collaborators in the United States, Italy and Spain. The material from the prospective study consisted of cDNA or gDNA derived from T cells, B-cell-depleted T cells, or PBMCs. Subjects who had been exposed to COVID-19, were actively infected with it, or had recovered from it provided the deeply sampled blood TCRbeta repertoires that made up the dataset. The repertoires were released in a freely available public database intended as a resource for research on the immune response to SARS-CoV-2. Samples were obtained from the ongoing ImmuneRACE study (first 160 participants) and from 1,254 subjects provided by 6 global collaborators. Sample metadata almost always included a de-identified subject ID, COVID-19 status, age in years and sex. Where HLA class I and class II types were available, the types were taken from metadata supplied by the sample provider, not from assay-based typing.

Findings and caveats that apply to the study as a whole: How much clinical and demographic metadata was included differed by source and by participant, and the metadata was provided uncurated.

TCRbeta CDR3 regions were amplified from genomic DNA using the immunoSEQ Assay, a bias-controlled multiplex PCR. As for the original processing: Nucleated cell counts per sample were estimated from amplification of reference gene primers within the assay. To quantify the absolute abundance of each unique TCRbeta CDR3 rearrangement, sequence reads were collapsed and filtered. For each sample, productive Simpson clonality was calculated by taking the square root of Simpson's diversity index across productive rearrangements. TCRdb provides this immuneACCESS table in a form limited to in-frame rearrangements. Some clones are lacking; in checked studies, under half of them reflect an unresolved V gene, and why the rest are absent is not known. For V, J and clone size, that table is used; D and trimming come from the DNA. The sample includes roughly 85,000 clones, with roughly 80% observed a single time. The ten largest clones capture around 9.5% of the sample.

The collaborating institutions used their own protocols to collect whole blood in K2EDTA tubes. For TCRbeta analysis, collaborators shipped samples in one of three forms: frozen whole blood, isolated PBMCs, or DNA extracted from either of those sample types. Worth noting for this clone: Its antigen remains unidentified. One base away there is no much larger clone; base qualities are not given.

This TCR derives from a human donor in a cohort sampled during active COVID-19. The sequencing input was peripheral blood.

The bases read TGTGCCAGCAGTGAAGGAAGGACAGGCTCTGGCTACACCTTC. It translates to CASSEGRTGSGYTF. The rearranged chain carries TRBV6-1 and TRBJ1-2; 7 central bases correspond to TRBD1. V has 1 base trimmed and J has 7 bases trimmed; junction bases matching no gene number 6. Sequences MNHNS (CDR1) and SASEGT (CDR2) are obtained from the germline V gene. The cysteine opens and the phenylalanine closes a CDR3 of 14 amino acids. CDR3 DNA only is kept here, 42 bases in frame from base 1.